A single sample gave rise to the 7 T cell receptor beta chains below, sequenced in a study of blood T cell repertoires in COVID-19. Some clones are missing from TCRdb's copy, which holds only in-frame ones; the method was immunoSEQ multiplex PCR. Of under 130,000 clones listed, more than 80% were seen once; the top ten hold approximately 29%. The specimen sequenced was peripheral blood. The receptors derive from an elderly woman with acute or convalescent COVID-19.

J is TRBJ1-4 and V is TRBV5-1, with 7 bases that match TRBD1. This CDR3 region has 16 residues. V dropped 3 bases and J dropped 0; count of bases not matched to a gene: 5. Looked up from germline, CDR1 is SGHRS and CDR2 is YFSETQ. CDR3 sequence: CASSSGQMATNEKLFF. The DNA of the CDR3 is TGCGCCAGCAGCTCGGGACAGATGGCAACTAATGAAAAACTGTTTTTT. The full variable domain, in which reference TRBV5-1 and TRBJ1-4 provide the parts outside the CDR3, is KAGVTQTPRYLIKTRGQQVTLSCSPISGHRSVSWYQQTPGQGLQFLFEYFSETQRNKGNFPGRFSGRQFSNSRSEMNVSTLELGDSALYLCASSSGQMATNEKLFFGSGTQLSVL.

This chain links TRBV27 with TRBJ1-6; D uncertain. Trimming pared 2 bases from V and 0 bases from J, leaving 5 bases between. The CDR3 has 15 residues. Germline CDR1 reads MNHEY; CDR2 reads SMNVEV (reference sequence). CDR3 sequence reads: CASSLEFSYNSPLHF. The CDR3 region has the DNA TGTGCCAGCAGTTTAGAGTTCTCCTATAATTCACCCCTCCACTTT.

The rearrangement uses TRBV5-4 and TRBJ2-3, with TRBD2 as a possible D gene (6 bases). V was shortened by 2 bases and J by 2 bases, with 15 bases between the two germline ends. Per germline, CDR1 SGHNT and CDR2 YYREEE (reference sequence). The CDR3 runs 16 residues. The CDR3: CASSLRGTGYTDTQYF. The CDR3 DNA reads as TGTGCCAGCAGCTTACGGGGGACGGGGTACACAGATACGCAGTATTTT. Complete variable domain (other parts from reference TRBV5-4 and TRBJ2-3): ETGVTQSPTHLIKTRGQQVTLRCSSQSGHNTVSWYQQALGQGPQFIFQYYREEENGRGNFPPRFSGLQFPNYSSELNVNALELDDSALYLCASSLRGTGYTDTQYFGPGTRLTVL.

This chain uses TRBV19 with TRBJ1-1, with 7 bases fitting TRBD1. Unmatched junction bases numbered 5, after V lost 3 bases and J lost 4 bases. Germline V CDR1 and CDR2: LNHDA, SQIVND (reference sequence). The CDR3 covers 14 residues. This CDR3 reads CASSIQGVGTEAFF. The CDR3, as DNA: TGTGCCAGTAGTATTCAGGGGGTGGGCACTGAAGCTTTCTTT.

The genes are TRBV13 and TRBJ1-2; the D gene is possibly TRBD1 (6 bases). The V gene lost 5 bases and the J gene lost 3 bases, with 22 bases spanning the gap. This CDR3 has 17 amino acids. Germline-derived CDR1 and CDR2 are PRHDT and FYEKMQ (reference sequence). CDR3 DNA sequence: TGTGCCAGCAGCCACGTCACGGCTAGACAGGACCACTATGGCTACACCTTC. Amino acid sequence: CASSHVTARQDHYGYTF.

V gene TRBV2 combines with J gene TRBJ2-5, with 12 nucleotides matching TRBD2. From germline, CDR1 is SNHLY and CDR2 FYNNEI. This CDR3 contains 17 residues. The trim removed 6 bases at V and 4 bases at J, leaving 12 bases unmatched. The CDR3 DNA reads TGTGCCAGCAGGGAGGGGACTAGCGGGTCCCTAGGAGAGACCCAGTACTTC. Translation: CASREGTSGSLGETQYF.

A word on this clone: The sample contains more than one DNA sequence encoding this CDR3. The chain joins TRBV5-5 to TRBJ1-2; 7 bases are a match to TRBD1. The ends lost 3 bases at V and 4 bases at J; junction bases unmatched: 3. Germline CDR1 reads SGHKS; CDR2 reads YYEKEE (reference sequence). The CDR3 has 13 residues. In DNA form, the CDR3 reads TGTGCCAGCAGCTCGGGACAGCCCTATGGCTACACCTTC. It encodes CASSSGQPYGYTF.